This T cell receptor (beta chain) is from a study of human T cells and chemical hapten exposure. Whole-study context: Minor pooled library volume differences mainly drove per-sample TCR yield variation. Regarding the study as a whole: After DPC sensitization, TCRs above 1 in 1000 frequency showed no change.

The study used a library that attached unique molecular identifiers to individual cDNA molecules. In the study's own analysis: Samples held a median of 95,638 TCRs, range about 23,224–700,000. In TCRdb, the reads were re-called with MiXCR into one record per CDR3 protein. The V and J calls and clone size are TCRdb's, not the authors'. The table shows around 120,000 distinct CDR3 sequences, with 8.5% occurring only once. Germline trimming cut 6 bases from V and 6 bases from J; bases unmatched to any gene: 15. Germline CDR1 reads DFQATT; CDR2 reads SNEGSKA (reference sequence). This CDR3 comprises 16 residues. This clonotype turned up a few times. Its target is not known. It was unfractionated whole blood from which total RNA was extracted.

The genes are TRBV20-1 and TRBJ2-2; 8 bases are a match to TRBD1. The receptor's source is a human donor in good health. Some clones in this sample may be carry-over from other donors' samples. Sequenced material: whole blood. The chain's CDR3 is CSAKPGQAFGAGELFF. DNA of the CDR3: TGCAGTGCCAAACCGGGACAGGCTTTTGGGGCCGGGGAGCTGTTTTTT.